These 23 T cell receptor beta chains came from one sample sequenced in a study of post-analysis software for immune sequencing data. The TCR beta cDNA libraries carried unique molecular identifiers. TCRdb reprocessed the PCR reads via MiXCR and lists one record per CDR3 protein. The data show 600,000 to 700,000 distinct CDR3 sequences, around 64% seen once. Findings and caveats of the study: Several TRBV segments (TRBV5-6, TRBV5-1 and TRBV20-1 among them) occurred more frequently in patients than in controls.

No antigen is known for these receptors. The sample comprised blood. The receptors stem from a girl aged 2 to 9 with multiple sclerosis.

The sample holds one count of this clonotype. The V call is TRBV12-3 or TRBV12-4, the J call TRBJ2-4; D uncertain. The DNA end favors TRBJ2-5, so the J call may be wrong. The CDR3 runs 14 residues. The DNA for the CDR3 is TGTGCCAGCAGTTTAGCTGACTTCCAAGAGACCCAGTACTTC. Protein sequence: CASSLADFQETQYF.

This clonotype was detected a few times. This chain joins TRBV12-3 or TRBV12-4 and TRBJ1-5; D is perhaps TRBD1 (5 bases). The CDR3 consists of 13 residues. V was cut by 3 bases and J by 6 bases, with 9 bases left in between. The CDR3 here is CASSFVGTQPQHF. In DNA form, the CDR3 reads TGTGCCAGCAGTTTCGTAGGGACTCAGCCCCAGCATTTT.

On this clonotype: Germline is not matched at one junction end, which may reflect a read error. The V call is TRBV7-9, the J call TRBJ1-1; a possible D gene is TRBD1 (5 bases). CDR3 length equals 13 residues. Germline V gene data show CDR1 as SEHNR and CDR2 as FQNEAQ (reference sequence). The CDR3 region is CASSFRTYTEASF. CDR3 in DNA: TGTGCCAGCAGCTTCCGGACATACACTGAAGCTTCCTTT. Based on the CDR3 plus reference TRBV7-9 and TRBJ1-1, the full variable domain is DTGVSQNPRHKITKRGQNVTFRCDPISEHNRLYWYRQTLGQGPEFLTYFQNEAQLEKSRLLSDRFSAERPKGSFSTLEIQRTEQGDSAMYLCASSFRTYTEASFGQGTRLTVV.

The CDR3 coding sequence is TGCAGTGCTAGGAGTAGCGGGCCCTACGAGCAGTACTTC. Protein product: CSARSSGPYEQYF. The V call is TRBV20-1, the J call TRBJ2-7; 7 bases line up with TRBD2. The CDR3 contains 13 residues. Unmatched junction bases numbered 4, after V lost 3 bases and J lost 2 bases. Germline CDR1 is DFQATT and CDR2 is SNEGSKA (reference sequence).

The CDR3 DNA reads TGCAGCGCTTTATTCCCCGGGACAGGGGGAGGTTTGTATCAGCCCCAGCATTTT. It is translated as CSALFPGTGGGLYQPQHF. The chain couples TRBV29-1 to TRBJ1-5; 11 bases line up with TRBD1. The junction had 19 bases not matched to a gene; V was cut back by 7 bases and J by 5 bases. CDR1 SQVTM and CDR2 ANQGSEA come from the germline V gene. The length of the CDR3 is 18 residues.

This clonotype was detected a few times. V is TRBV5-1 and J is TRBJ1-2; 7 positions match TRBD1. Germline V CDR1 and CDR2: SGHRS, YFSETQ. Losses at the gene ends were 5 bases for V and 6 bases for J; bases not matched to a gene: 7. This CDR3 has 13 residues. The CDR3: CASRATTGDGYTF. In DNA, the CDR3 is TGCGCCAGCAGAGCGACTACAGGGGATGGCTACACCTTC.

CDR3 residues: CASRFVNMNTEAFF. The DNA for the CDR3 is TGTGCCAGCAGGTTTGTGAACATGAACACTGAAGCTTTCTTT. The J gene is TRBJ1-1, the V gene TRBV27; D unresolved. Trimming took 6 bases from V and 0 from J, leaving 11 bases between them. Germline CDR1 reads MNHEY; CDR2 reads SMNVEV (reference sequence). The CDR3 contains 14 residues.

The chain is built from TRBV6-5 and TRBJ2-3; D may be TRBD1 (5 bases). Per the germline V gene, CDR1 is MNHEY and CDR2 is SVGAGI. The germline V and J ends were trimmed by 6 bases and 1 base, with 14 bases remaining between them. The CDR3 has 15 residues. The CDR3 sequence is CASRLGVLGTDTQYF. Here the CDR3 DNA reads TGTGCCAGCAGGCTAGGGGTTTTGGGCACAGATACGCAGTATTTT.

The sample holds a few counts of this clonotype. The J gene is TRBJ2-5, the V gene TRBV10-1, with D maybe TRBD2 (6 bases). Per the germline V gene, CDR1 is WNHNN and CDR2 is SYGVQD (reference sequence). V was cut by 4 bases and J by 2 bases, with 11 bases left in between. CDR3 length: 14 amino acids. The CDR3 is CASSADGLQETQYF. The CDR3 DNA follows: TGCGCCAGCAGTGCGGACGGACTACAAGAGACCCAGTACTTC.

This chain joins TRBV12-3 or TRBV12-4 and TRBJ2-7, with TRBD2 matching over 7 bases. V was pared by 8 bases and J by 1 base, with 2 bases of the junction left unmatched. The CDR3 loop spans 12 amino acids. CDR3: CASGGDSYEQYF. Here the CDR3 DNA reads TGTGCCAGCGGGGGGGATTCCTACGAGCAGTACTTC.

The chain couples TRBV11-2 to TRBJ2-7; 7 positions agree with TRBD1. CDR3 length: 15 residues. Germline V lookup: CDR1 SGHAT, CDR2 FQNNGV. V lost 5 bases to trimming and J lost 3 bases; unmatched junction nucleotides: 10. The CDR3 DNA reads as TGTGCCAGCAGCCTCGGGACAGCTACCTACTACGAGCAGTACTTC. Translating it yields CASSLGTATYYEQYF.

The V call is TRBV6-1, the J call TRBJ2-3; 8 bases align to TRBD2. With 2 bases clipped from V and 7 bases from J, the junction kept 11 bases outside the gene matches. Germline V gives CDR1 MNHNS, CDR2 SASEGT. The CDR3 contains 16 residues. The CDR3 sequence is CASSELTAGGPHTQYF. The CDR3 coding sequence is TGTGCCAGCAGTGAACTAACGGCGGGAGGACCGCATACGCAGTATTTT.

This chain connects TRBV6-4 to TRBJ2-3, with D uncertain. The CDR3 contains 13 residues. CDR1 is MRHNA and CDR2 is SNTAGT in the germline V gene. Trimming pared 2 bases from V and 2 bases from J, leaving 5 bases between. CDR3 nucleotides: TGTGCCAGCAGTGACACCAACACAGATACGCAGTATTTT. Its protein product is CASSDTNTDTQYF.

The chain has TRBV6-5 and TRBJ2-5; tentative D call: TRBD2 (7 bases). The CDR3 loop spans 16 amino acids. V lost 7 bases, J lost 4 bases, and 22 bases lay in between. The germline V gene encodes CDR1 MNHEY and CDR2 SVGAGI. Here the CDR3 reads CASTASKWGGVETQYF. The CDR3 bases are TGTGCCAGCACGGCCTCCAAGTGGGGGGGCGTAGAGACCCAGTACTTC.

V usage is TRBV27 and J usage is TRBJ2-5; 10 nucleotides align to TRBD1. The CDR3 has 14 residues. Germline CDR1 reads MNHEY; CDR2 reads SMNVEV (reference sequence). The V and J ends lost 3 bases and 11 bases, in that order; junction bases with no gene match: 9. In DNA form, the CDR3 reads TGTGCCAGCAGTTTGGGACAGGGGCCTGAAGAGCAGTACTTC. Residues: CASSLGQGPEEQYF.

Regarding this clonotype: A read error may account for a junction end that differs from germline. This sequence joins TRBV5-1 and TRBJ2-1, with 7 bases that match TRBD2. This CDR3 is 15 amino acids long. Germline-derived CDR1 and CDR2 are SGHRS and YFSETQ. The CDR3 DNA follows: TGTGCCAGCAGCTTAGCGGGCTTCTCCTACAATGAGCAGTTCTTC. Amino acids: CASSLAGFSYNEQFF.

The genes are TRBV5-1 and TRBJ2-7, with 8 bases identical to TRBD2. The J call is in doubt because the DNA end fits TRBJ2-4 better. CDR1 and CDR2 (germline): SGHRS, YFSETQ. The CDR3 extends over 17 amino acids. Here the CDR3 DNA reads TGCGCCAGCAGCTTGGCCGGGGCGGGAGGCCCTAAAAACATTCAGTACTTC. Amino acid sequence: CASSLAGAGGPKNIQYF.

Concerning this clonotype: A read error may account for a junction end that differs from germline. The chain joins TRBV4-1 to TRBJ2-2, with D tentatively TRBD2 (5 bases). Germline V gene data show CDR1 as MGHRA and CDR2 as YSYEKL. This CDR3 spans 14 amino acids. The CDR3 region has the DNA TGCGCCAGCAGCCAAATCGGGCAGACCGGGGAGCGGTTTTTT. Translation: CASSQIGQTGERFF.

This clonotype was picked up a small number of times. V is TRBV10-3 and J is TRBJ2-5; 13 bases fit TRBD2. The CDR3 runs 19 residues. Germline CDR1 and CDR2: ENHRY and SYGVKD. Unmatched junction bases numbered 11, after V lost 4 bases and J lost 0 bases. The CDR3 DNA reads TGTGCCATCAGTGTGCTAGGACTAGCGGGGGACCAGTACCAAGAGACCCAGTACTTC. Translation: CAISVLGLAGDQYQETQYF.

This clonotype was seen only once. The V call is TRBV28, the J call TRBJ2-3; a weak D match, TRBD1 (5 bases). Trimming removed 3 bases from V and 0 bases from J, with 10 bases in between. The CDR3 spans 15 residues. CDR1 and CDR2 (germline): MDHEN, SYDVKM. The CDR3 spells CASSFVTDSTDTQYF. The CDR3 coding sequence is TGTGCCAGCAGTTTCGTGACAGATAGCACAGATACGCAGTATTTT.

V usage is TRBV12-3 or TRBV12-4 and J usage is TRBJ2-1; 7 bases agree with TRBD2. The CDR3 loop spans 11 amino acids. V gave up 9 bases and J gave up 10 bases; unmatched junction bases: 6. CDR3 sequence reads: CASLRGWEQFF. The CDR3 nucleotides are TGTGCCAGTCTGCGGGGGTGGGAGCAGTTCTTC.

This clonotype was seen a handful of times. This chain joins TRBV12-3 or TRBV12-4 and TRBJ2-3; 12 nucleotides agree with TRBD2. The length of the CDR3 is 20 residues. The trim removed 7 bases at V and 0 bases at J, leaving 17 bases unmatched. CDR3 loop: CASNLRPLAGGPASTDTQYF. The DNA for the CDR3 is TGTGCCAGCAACCTACGCCCCCTAGCGGGAGGGCCCGCTAGCACAGATACGCAGTATTTT.

This clonotype occurred a few times. The rearrangement links TRBV10-3 to TRBJ2-1; unclear D gene. The CDR3 is made up of 15 amino acids. Germline loops: CDR1 ENHRY, CDR2 SYGVKD. V was clipped by 6 bases and J by 4 bases, with 16 bases between them. DNA of the CDR3: TGTGCCATCAGCCTACTGAAGACAAGTTACAATGAGCAGTTCTTC. This translates into CAISLLKTSYNEQFF.